The sample holds many counts of the clone carrying this TCR beta chain. CDR1 and CDR2 (germline): SGHKS, YYEKEE (reference sequence). Trimming left V 0 bases short and J 3 bases short, with 15 bases between. The CDR3 is 16 amino acids. These data come from a study of blood T cell repertoires in COVID-19. Looking at the study overall: T cells, B-cell-depleted T cells, or PBMCs provided the cDNA or gDNA that served as material.

As handled by the study authors: Using reference gene primer amplification, nucleated cell counts were estimated. The repertoire was sequenced with immunoSEQ multiplex PCR; TCRdb's copy has only in-frame clones and lacks some. V and J calls plus clone size are reproduced from that table; the DNA served to infer D and trimming. This sample carries roughly 76,000 clones, approximately 80% of them seen once, and the ten largest clones take 15%. The clonotype was recovered from a human donor in a cohort sampled during active COVID-19. The chain joins TRBV5-5 to TRBJ1-2; no definite D call. Sequencing was performed on peripheral blood. The CDR3 coding sequence is TGTGCCAGCAGCTTGGCGGCCAGGCTTGAATACTATGGCTACACCTTC. Translated: CASSLAARLEYYGYTF.